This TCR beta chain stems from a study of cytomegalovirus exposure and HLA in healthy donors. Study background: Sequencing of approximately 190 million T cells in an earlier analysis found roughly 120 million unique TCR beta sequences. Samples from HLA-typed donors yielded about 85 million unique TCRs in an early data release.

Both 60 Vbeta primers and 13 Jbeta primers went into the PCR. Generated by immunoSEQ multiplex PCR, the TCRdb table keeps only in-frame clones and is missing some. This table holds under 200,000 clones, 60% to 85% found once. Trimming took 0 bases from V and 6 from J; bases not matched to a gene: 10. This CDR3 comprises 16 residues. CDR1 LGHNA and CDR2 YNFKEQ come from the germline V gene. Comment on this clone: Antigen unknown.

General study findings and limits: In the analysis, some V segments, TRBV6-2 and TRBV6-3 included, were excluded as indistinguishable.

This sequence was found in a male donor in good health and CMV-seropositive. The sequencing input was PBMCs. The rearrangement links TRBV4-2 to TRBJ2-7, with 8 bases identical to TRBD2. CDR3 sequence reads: CASSQDSNGGAAEQYF. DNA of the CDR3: TGTGCCAGCAGCCAAGATTCAAACGGGGGGGCCGCCGAGCAGTACTTC.